This T cell receptor (beta chain) was sequenced during a study of regulatory T cells in long-lasting Graves disease. Study information: Those Graves' patients who were newly diagnosed had been on antithyroid drugs under 3 months. Findings and caveats of the study: New patients shared 966 public clonotypes, and persistent patients shared more, with approximately 2,500.

This clonotype was counted only a few times. Its antigen is currently unknown. Time point specified: newly diagnosed GD, antithyroid drugs for less than 3 months. Generation of the TCR library employed RNA extracted from PBMCs. Nine milliliters of peripheral blood were taken and placed in EDTA tubes. Germline V CDR1 and CDR2: DFQATT, SNEGSKA (reference sequence). The CDR3 extends over 15 amino acids. V shed 3 bases and J 8 bases; nucleotides not matched to a gene: 11. Both iRepertoire HTBI primers and Arm-PCR of CDR3 regions were used to build the TCR beta libraries. Original processing notes: Analysis of the samples identified around 60 TRBV and 12 to 15 TRBJ segments. TCRdb processed the multiplex PCR reads anew with MiXCR; each CDR3 protein has one entry. TCRdb assigned the V and J calls; the authors' analysis was not used. The data hold roughly 380,000 distinct CDR3 sequences, with about 16% observed a single time.

The sequence came from a female donor with Graves disease. The gene calls are TRBV20-1 and TRBJ1-2; 11 bases map to TRBD1. The specimen comprised peripheral blood mononuclear cells (PBMCs), sampled at new diagnosis, from a patient treated with antithyroid drugs. The CDR3 DNA is TGCAGTGCTAGTCCTAGACCGAGGACAGGGGGCGGCTACACCTTC. As protein: CSASPRPRTGGGYTF.